This T cell receptor (beta chain) was documented in a study of blood T cell repertoires in COVID-19. As for the study in general: PBMCs, B-cell-depleted T cells, or T cells provided the cDNA or gDNA that made up the material.

Assay used: immunoSEQ multiplex PCR; TCRdb lists only in-frame clones, some missing. Seen here are around 400,000 clones, over 75% observed once, and the top ten hold 2% to 2.5%. The germline CDR1 and CDR2 sequences are GTSNPN and SVGIG (reference sequence). The CDR3 extends over 17 amino acids. The germline V and J ends were trimmed by 2 bases and 4 bases, with 23 bases remaining between them. One Seattle source followed patients from active infection through their disease course. The sample comprised peripheral blood. V is TRBV30 and J is TRBJ1-2; no reliable D call. This TCR was sampled from a woman aged 60-70 years with COVID-19, enrolled during active disease. In DNA, the CDR3 is TGTGCCTGGAGTCCGTTCTCCGGGGTTAAGTGGAGCTATGGCTACACCTTC. This encodes CAWSPFSGVKWSYGYTF.